This T cell receptor beta chain was identified during a study of cytomegalovirus exposure and HLA in healthy donors (dated by TCRdb to about 2017). About the study as a whole: An earlier analysis of approximately 640 of the donors reported approximately 300 Gb of sequence data and more than 90 million unique TCR beta sequences from around 200 million T cells. On average, roughly 240,000 unique TCR beta nucleotide sequences were sequenced per donor among several hundred genotyped donors of the cohort, with around 19% of those sequences being non-productive. All discovery cohort repertoires had been generated on a single sequencing platform. A handful of DR-DQ haplotypes were handled as single units for association and clustering because linkage in the cohort was strong. The study aimed to test whether signatures of past pathogen exposure could be identified by cataloging public T cell receptors. To study patterns of TCR occurrence, a later analysis re-analyzed previously published TCR beta repertoires from 666 donors and added high-resolution HLA genotyping. The study combined high-throughput TCR immunosequencing, statistical association of individual TCRs with disease status, and machine learning to predict cytomegalovirus infection status. The genetic ancestry cluster associated with self-reported Caucasian donors included over 65% of the 398 genotyped donors. Besides the first cohort of hundreds of subjects, a separate validation cohort made up of roughly 120 different subjects was used. The number of donors typed differed by locus, with 629-630 for A, B, C, DRB1 and DQB1, about 500 for DQA1, under 610 for DPA1, and some 470 for DPB1. A later genetic analysis took genome-wide SNP genotypes for about 60% of the roughly 670 donors and used that subset as a discovery cohort. Class I and class II HLA loci were covered by the typing at four-digit resolution. An early release that covered roughly 600 HLA-typed donors contained approximately 300 gigabases of sequencing data and about 93 million unique TCR sequences. An earlier analysis of approximately 580 of the donors used high-throughput TCR beta sequencing to judge whether each TCR beta V gene segment behaved as functional or pseudogenic. The study profiled the T cell repertoires of more than 500 subjects by immunosequencing and related them to cytomegalovirus serostatus. Rather than using new phenotypic data, the later analysis identified candidate immune exposures from TCR beta sequences and from how often those sequences occurred across donors. Alongside the repertoire data, information on donor age, sex, ethnicity and CMV serostatus was compiled.

The library was produced with the immunoSEQ multiplex PCR assay. For the multiplex PCR, a mixture combining 60 forward primers for TCR Vbeta segments and 13 reverse primers for TCR Jbeta segments was used. The CDR3 region of rearranged TCR beta genes was amplified from genomic DNA with a multiplex PCR assay. The amplified TCR beta libraries were sequenced on the Illumina HiSeq System as 87-base-pair reads. Under the source paper's analysis protocol: A later analysis counted about 76 million unique TCR beta chains across the 666 repertoires, and 9.5 million to 11 million of these chains were shared by at least two donors. Raw reads were error-corrected and collapsed into unique sequences with a nearest-neighbor algorithm that merged closely related sequences to remove PCR and sequencing errors. To assign V, D and J gene segments, CDR3 sequences were aligned to IMGT reference sequences. For a sequence to be retained, a match of at least six nucleotides was required to both a V gene segment and a J gene segment. Rearrangements were classified as productive when the CDR3 lacked stop codons and remained in frame with V and J, and all other rearrangements were classified as non-productive. Following IMGT convention, CDR3 was defined as the stretch from the second conserved V-encoded cysteine to the conserved J-encoded phenylalanine. The earlier analysis of some 600 of the donors excluded sequences that lacked an unambiguous match to a single V gene segment. An earlier analysis of several hundred of the donors classified V segments as functional when productive rearrangements were above 56.7% and as segregating when the standard deviation between donors was above 5%. To diagnose cytomegalovirus status from the catalog of TCR beta chain sequences, a statistical classification framework was built. A later analysis assigned V and J genes by comparing TCR nucleotide sequences with IMGT/GENE-DB human TR gene sequences. Using the TCRdist pipeline, a later analysis assigned CDR3 sequences along with most-parsimonious VDJ recombination scenarios. A later analysis defined each TCR beta chain by its CDR3 amino acid sequence plus V-gene family, and excluded reads lacking a unique V-gene family. To address suspected cross-contamination and a sequencing artifact, a later analysis removed 592 highly shared, low-generation-probability nucleotide sequences. A later analysis calculated a clonal expansion index for each public chain from normalized within-repertoire ranks of inferred template counts. A later analysis computed generation probabilities with a VDJ recombination model fitted to out-of-frame rearrangements, and checked the results against IGoR. Hypergeometric tests were used in a later analysis to score TCR-TCR, TCR-HLA and TCR-CMV co-occurrence, with a repertoire-size bias correction applied to the TCR pairs. In a later analysis, false discovery rates were estimated by permuting HLA or CMV assignments 20 times. A later analysis grouped co-occurring TCRs with DBSCAN, adding TCRdist sequence similarity when clustering within HLA-allele-positive subsets. Repertoires with fewer than 30,000 or more than 120,000 public chains were left out of co-occurrence clustering, as were several repertoires with anomalous nucleotide sharing. This immuneACCESS table, as held by TCRdb, lists in-frame sequences with V and J called but not all clones. Of the missing ones, under half trace to an unresolved V gene in checked studies; the others have no known cause. D and trimming were read from the DNA, whereas the V and J calls and clone size are those reported in that table. The sample table lists around 140,000 clones, less than 80% of them with a count of one. The ten most abundant clones make up about 3.9% of the sample.

This clone came up a few times. Its antigen remains undetermined. Per-base quality was not reported, and no clone a single base away is much larger than it. The cohort comprised 710 or so healthy bone marrow donors. Cohort members were all nominally healthy when sampled, although unrecorded immune exposures were likely present. The donor was CMV seropositive and belonged to the group of about 290 seropositive cohort members. A peripheral blood sample was provided by each donor, and peripheral blood mononuclear cells were used for TCR beta sequencing. The Qiagen DNeasy Blood Extraction Kit was used to extract genomic DNA from the blood cell samples. The study at large found these results: In vitro tests confirmed that three of the cytomegalovirus-associated TCR beta chains recognize cytomegalovirus antigens. In a later analysis, several top co-occurrence clusters were reported to appear linked to parvovirus B19, influenza, CMV and Epstein-Barr virus. In a later genetic analysis, fewer N-insertions in productive TCRs were reported among donors in an Asian-associated ancestry cluster than the 666-donor mean. While some public TCRs were present in many individuals, most TCR sequences turned up only very rarely across donors. A group of highly shared sequence variants was considered likely to be a technical artifact of the sequencing pipeline. A further reported finding was that TCR beta sequences accurately predicted the HLA-A and HLA-B alleles for most subjects in the first cohort. In a later analysis, the rate of TCR association differed among HLA loci, with DRB1 alleles having the most associated TCRs and HLA-C alleles having the fewest. The 87-base-pair reads could not distinguish some IMGT-functional V segments, including TRBV6-2 and TRBV6-3, so those segments were excluded. In both the original and validation cohorts, the classifier was reported to diagnose cytomegalovirus status with high specificity and sensitivity. Roughly uniform sequencing depth across donors was assumed in presence/absence analyses, although this assumption may not hold. Broadly in line with IMGT annotations, most TCR beta V segments showed up in productive rearrangements about 87% or about 30% of the time in an earlier analysis of 450 to 750 of the donors. Correlated functional status among segregating V segments might reflect linkage disequilibrium, but an unknown experimental factor could not be ruled out. According to the authors, the approach could potentially be generalized to other disease states and immunological phenotypes. HLA typing was unavailable for some donors at each locus, so association tests used only the typed subset. Specific HLA alleles were associated with 15,000 to 20,000 TCR beta sequences at a false discovery rate of 0.05 in a later analysis. Immune exposure information for the cohort was limited to CMV serostatus. The cohort was sequenced for TCR beta chains only, and without alpha or paired-chain data the features that could be detected were limited. In a later genetic analysis, a missense DCLRE1C variant was associated with V-gene and J-gene trimming of TCR beta chains, and the association was replicated in an independent cohort. Strong co-occurrence of HLA alleles, especially DR and DQ, made assigning TCR associations to individual alleles difficult. About 17 rarely observed V segments, including chromosome 9 orphons, were excluded from the earlier analysis of approximately 500 of the donors because counts were too low. In the study, approximately 160 TCR beta chains were listed as associated with cytomegalovirus. A later analysis found that HLA-associated TCR beta chains were more clonally expanded and had lower generation probabilities than equally common non-associated chains. A later analysis found that most CMV-associated TCR beta chains appeared HLA-restricted, with HLA associations seemingly driven largely by CMV exposure.

The germline V gene specifies LGHNA as CDR1 and YNFKEQ as CDR2. Trimming leaves V shorter by 0 bases and J shorter by 2 bases, with the junction holding 13 bases beyond the gene matches. The CDR3 covers 18 residues, taking in both the cysteine and the phenylalanine. Only the CDR3 DNA is retained, 54 bases long and in frame from the first base. Sequenced: PBMCs. The sequence joins TRBV4-2 to TRBJ2-7, and 7 junction bases match TRBD2. This clonotype originated in a man over 45 in good health and CMV-seropositive. The CDR3 protein is CASSQDSLKAGVAYEQYF. The DNA sequence follows: TGTGCCAGCAGCCAAGATAGCCTAAAGGCGGGAGTCGCCTACGAGCAGTACTTC.